The clone carrying this T cell receptor beta chain was picked up a small number of times. Antigen specificity is unknown. This sample is drawn from a study of identical twins. General study results and limits: Models underestimated TCR alpha sharing (out-of-frame) in monozygotic twins. Possibly, invariant MAIT and iNKT cells partly confounded zero-insertion analyses.

Template switching added a universal primer binding site, and final cDNA carried unique molecular identifiers. Via MiXCR, TCRdb re-called the 5' RACE reads, giving one row per CDR3 protein. The sample lists 450,000 or so distinct CDR3 sequences, approximately 15% occurring once. These data were also filed under a second study, of yellow fever vaccine responses in identical twins.

The TCR was taken from a woman aged 18-30 years in good health. The sequenced sample was CD4+ T cells sorted from blood.

The CDR3: CASSSGITDEQYF. For the CDR3, the DNA is TGTGCCAGCAGTTCCGGGATCACGGACGAGCAGTACTTC. V gene TRBV28 combines with J gene TRBJ2-7, with TRBD2 as a possible D gene (5 bases). The CDR3 has 13 residues. The germline V gene encodes CDR1 MDHEN and CDR2 SYDVKM. Trimming removed 4 bases at V and 5 bases at J, with 12 bases between. The variable domain in full, with the rest retrieved from reference TRBV28 and TRBJ2-7, is DVKVTQSSRYLVKRTGEKVFLECVQDMDHENMFWYRQDPGLGLRLIYFSYDVKMKEKGDIPEGYSVSREKKERFSLILESASTNQTSMYLCASSSGITDEQYFGPGTRLTVT.